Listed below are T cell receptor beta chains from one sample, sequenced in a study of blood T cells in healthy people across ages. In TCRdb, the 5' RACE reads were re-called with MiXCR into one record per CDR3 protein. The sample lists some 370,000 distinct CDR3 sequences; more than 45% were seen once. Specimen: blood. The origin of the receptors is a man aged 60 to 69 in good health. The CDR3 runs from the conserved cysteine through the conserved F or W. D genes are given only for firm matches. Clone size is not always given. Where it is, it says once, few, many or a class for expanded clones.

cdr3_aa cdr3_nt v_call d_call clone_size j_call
CAVFKGQSSYEQYF TGTGCCGTATTTAAAGGACAGTCCTCCTACGAGCAGTACTTC TRBV6-2/TRBV6-3 . few TRBJ2-7
CASRPTSGRTYNEQFF TGTGCCAGCAGACCGACTAGCGGGAGGACTTACAATGAGCAGTTCTTC TRBV27 TRBD2 . TRBJ2-1
CASSQDGQGREKLFF TGCGCCAGCAGCCAAGACGGGCAGGGGCGGGAAAAACTGTTTTTT TRBV4-3 . . TRBJ1-4
CASSRRAYEQYF TGTGCCAGCAGTCGCCGGGCTTACGAGCAGTACTTC TRBV12-3/TRBV12-4 . many TRBJ2-7
CSARQGGNQPQHF TGCAGTGCTAGGCAGGGCGGCAATCAGCCCCAGCATTTT TRBV20-1 . . TRBJ1-5
CASSQWQNTEAFF TGTGCCAGCAGCCAATGGCAGAACACTGAAGCTTTCTTT TRBV3-1 . . TRBJ1-1
CASSKAPREGPRRDEQYF TGTGCCAGCAGCAAAGCGCCCCGGGAGGGACCCAGGCGGGATGAGCAGTACTTC TRBV21-1 . . TRBJ2-7
CATDSYNEQFF TGTGCCACCGACTCCTACAATGAGCAGTTCTTC TRBV28 . once TRBJ2-1
CASSLKTGWTTDTQYF TGTGCCAGCAGTTTAAAGACAGGTTGGACCACAGATACGCAATATTTT TRBV12-3/TRBV12-4 . . TRBJ2-3
CASSLPSDSYNEQFF TGCGCCAGCAGTCTGCCTAGCGACTCCTACAATGAGCAGTTCTTC TRBV5-1 . once TRBJ2-1
CSVAPSGSHGNIQYF TGCAGCGTTGCACCTTCAGGGAGCCATGGAAACATTCAGTACTTC TRBV29-1 . many TRBJ2-4
CASSQAGGRANYGYTF TGTGCCAGCAGCCAAGCAGGTGGCAGAGCTAACTATGGCTACACCTTC TRBV14 . few TRBJ1-2
CASSLNVQGARKETQYF TGTGCCAGCAGCTTAAATGTGCAGGGGGCCAGGAAAGAGACCCAGTACTTC TRBV11-1 TRBD1 few TRBJ2-5
CASSPRDHLAKNIQYF TGCGCCAGCAGCCCCAGGGACCACCTAGCCAAAAACATTCAGTACTTC TRBV4-1 . . TRBJ2-4
CSARGFTREGTDTQYF TGCAGTGCTAGAGGTTTCACTAGGGAGGGCACAGATACGCAGTATTTT TRBV20-1 . many TRBJ2-3
CSVGGTVSTDTQYF TGCAGCGTTGGGGGGACAGTTAGCACAGATACGCAGTATTTT TRBV29-1 TRBD1 once TRBJ2-3
CASSQGRADTQYF TGTGCCAGCAGCCAAGGACGGGCAGATACGCAGTATTTT TRBV4-2 . few TRBJ2-3
CASSPGGRGAYNEQFF TGTGCCAGCAGCCCAGGGGGGCGCGGAGCCTACAATGAGCAGTTCTTC TRBV7-2 . few TRBJ2-1
CASSEEGAAYEQYF TGTGCCAGCAGTGAAGAAGGGGCAGCCTACGAGCAGTACTTC TRBV25-1 . few TRBJ2-7
CASSSTGQFYEQYF TGTGCCAGCAGCTCAACGGGACAGTTCTACGAGCAGTACTTC TRBV5-6 TRBD1 . TRBJ2-7
CASPWPRQHLGRGQYF TGTGCCAGCCCCTGGCCCCGACAACATCTCGGTCGTGGGCAGTACTTC TRBV5-6 . . TRBJ2-5
CASSQANLAGGVTDTQYF TGTGCCAGCAGCCAAGCTAATCTAGCGGGGGGGGTCACAGATACGCAGTATTTT TRBV3-1 TRBD2 . TRBJ2-3
CASSFGTGISSYNEQFF TGTGCCAGCAGCTTCGGGACAGGGATAAGCTCCTACAATGAGCAGTTCTTC TRBV7-2 TRBD1 . TRBJ2-1
CASSLVTSGVYEQYF TGTGCCAGCAGCTTAGTAACTAGCGGGGTCTACGAGCAGTACTTC TRBV7-2 TRBD2 . TRBJ2-7
CASSLKTGGGYTF TGTGCCAGCAGCCTCAAGACAGGCGGCGGCTACACCTTC TRBV7-2 . . TRBJ1-2